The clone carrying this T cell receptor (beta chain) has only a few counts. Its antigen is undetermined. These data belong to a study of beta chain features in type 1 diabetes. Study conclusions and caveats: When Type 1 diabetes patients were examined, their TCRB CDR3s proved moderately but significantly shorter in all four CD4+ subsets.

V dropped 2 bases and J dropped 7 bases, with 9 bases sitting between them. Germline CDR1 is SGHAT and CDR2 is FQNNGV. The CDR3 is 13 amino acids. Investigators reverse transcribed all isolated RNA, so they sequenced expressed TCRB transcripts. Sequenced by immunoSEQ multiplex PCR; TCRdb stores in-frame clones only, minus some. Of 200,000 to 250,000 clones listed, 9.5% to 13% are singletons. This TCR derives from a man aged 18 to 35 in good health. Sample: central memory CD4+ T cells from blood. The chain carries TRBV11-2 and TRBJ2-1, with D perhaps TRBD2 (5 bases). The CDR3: CASSLWSGNEQFF. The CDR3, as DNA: TGTGCCAGCAGCTTATGGAGCGGAAATGAGCAGTTCTTC. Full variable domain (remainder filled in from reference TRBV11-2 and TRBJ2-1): EAGVAQSPRYKIIEKRQSVAFWCNPISGHATLYWYQQILGQGPKLLIQFQNNGVVDDSQLPKDRFSAERLKGVDSTLKIQPAKLEDSAVYLCASSLWSGNEQFFGPGTRLTVL.